A single TCR beta chain is shown here with its context. Its antigen is unknown. Per-base quality was not reported, and no clone a single base away is much larger than it. Healthy HIV-negative adults with no recently reported acute infections or vaccinations were included as donors. Only Caucasian adults living in Nashville, Tennessee, USA were represented among the donors. CD4+ T cells were enriched by magnetic negative selection; naive cells were then positively selected on CD45RA, and the negative fraction formed the memory subset. Blood was obtained by leukapheresis, after which PBMCs were separated by Ficoll-Histopaque density gradient centrifugation and cryopreserved in liquid nitrogen vapor phase. Analytical flow cytometry was used to check the purity and quantity of each magnetically sorted T cell population. Genomic DNA was isolated from each sorted fraction and quantified by UV absorbance on a Nanodrop 2000c.

V is clipped by 3 bases and J by 6 bases, and the sequence between their germline boundaries is 6 bases long. The CDR3 sequence holds 11 residues, the cysteine and phenylalanine included. Just CDR3 DNA is preserved here, 33 bases in frame from base 1. CDR1 and CDR2 (DFQATT, SNEGSKA) derive from the germline V gene (reference sequence). TCR CDR3 regions were amplified from genomic DNA by multiplex PCR using the deep immunoSEQ assay. For each cell subset, the extracted genomic DNA was distributed evenly across all wells of several immunoSEQ 96-well plates, and each plate served as one replicate. For sorted subsets, 150 to 200 ng genomic DNA, equal to tens of thousands of T cell genomes, was loaded into each replicate PCR. Purified libraries were quantified with a Qubit 3.0 fluorometer, sized on a Bioanalyzer 2100, and re-quantified with the KAPA Library Quantification kit. Every immunoSEQ 96-well plate was sequenced on a dedicated single-read 150-cycle Illumina NextSeq 550 flow cell. In the original analysis: Because only junctional sequences without quality scores were contained in the immunoSEQ output, filtering matching that applied to full-length reads could not be performed. Sequences were annotated with PyIR, a Python wrapper for IgBLAST v1.9, and V/J genes and CDR3 were assigned using IMGT germline references. Reads were filtered out if the reads had weak V/J assignments (E-value above 1e-6), no CDR3, stop codons, out-of-frame junctions, or ambiguous translated residues. A V3J clonotype was defined by an identical inferred V gene, J gene, and CDR3 amino acid sequence. The percentage overlap between two repertoires was calculated by dividing the number of shared unique clonotypes by the size of the smaller repertoire. Repertoire richness was assessed with RTK rarefaction, the Chao1 estimator, and Recon v2.1 estimates of unobserved clonotypes. Generation probabilities were computed with OLGA for all TCRbeta clonotypes obtained by the gDNA method from a handful of donors. The table comes from immuneACCESS by way of TCRdb, which keeps in-frame sequences with V and J called. Part of the clones is missing from these tables; in studies checked, under half for an unresolved V gene and the rest for unknown reasons. For V, J and clone size, that table is used; D and trimming come from the DNA. The sample contains roughly 2,500,000 clones, 90% to 95% of them found a single time. Clones ranked in the top ten supply around 0.4% of the sample.

These data originate in a study of shared clonotypes between healthy human individuals (dated by TCRdb to about 2020). For the study in its entirety: The cohort included three men and a couple of women between 18 and 49 years of age. Per donor, three plates each were used for CD4 naive and CD4 memory, two for CD8 naive, and one for CD8 memory. Blood TCR repertoires of a handful of healthy adults were deeply sequenced to estimate repertoire size and the extent of clonotype sharing between individuals. Libraries were prepared and TCR repertoires were sequenced by different laboratories using diverse techniques, in order to increase sequencing depth and limit assay-specific biases. Between about 0.9 and 10 billion PBMCs per donor were obtained by leukapheresis. The full study reports these points: Clonotypes shared by all four sorted-subset donors showed higher generation probabilities than non-shared clonotypes. The small number of donors limited the genetic and exposure-history diversity represented. Rarefaction of sorted-subset datasets indicated incomplete sequencing despite the large sequencing depth. Sampling was restricted to blood, and TCR repertoires in tissue are likely to differ from TCR repertoires in blood. Estimated clonotype richness was generally larger for naive than for memory subsets. Pairwise subsampling indicated that sequencing depth was expected to affect the degree of clonotype sharing among donors. About 4.5% of naive CD4, 3.5% of naive CD8, 2.3% of memory CD4, and about 0.4% of memory CD8 clonotypes were shared across a few donors.

The TCR originated in a man in his late teens or twenties in good health. Some clones in this sample may be carry-over from other donors' samples. Rearrangement joined TRBV20-1 to TRBJ1-5; the D gene remains uncertain. Sequenced: naive CD4+ T cells from PBMCs. The sample's cell subset or site, from its label and the paper: CD45RA+ positively selected. In nucleotide form, the sequence is TGCAGTGCTAGTCCCTCTCAGCCCCAGCATTTT. Its protein reads: CSASPSQPQHF.